This T cell receptor (beta chain) was sequenced in a study of tumor-infiltrating lymphocytes in localized non-small cell lung cancer. Study as a whole: Patients included smokers and never-smokers with various histologies, some sampled after neoadjuvant chemotherapy. Each patient gave resected tumor and non-adjacent uninvolved lung tissue.

General study points: Tumor T-cell fraction from TCR sequencing was not associated with recurrence-free survival (p = 0.61). Different pieces of the same tissue went to different assays, confounding technical variation with intratumor heterogeneity.

The protocol was immunoSEQ multiplex PCR, while the TCRdb copy is restricted to in-frame clones and leaves out a portion. The sample includes 15,000 to 20,000 clones, roughly four fifths of them seen just once. As regards this clone: Its antigen remains unknown.

The sequenced material came from lung tumor tissue. The receptor was derived from a human donor with non-small cell lung cancer.

CDR3 in DNA: TGTGCCTGGAGTGTAGCTAAGAACACTGAAGCTTTCTTT. Its protein is CAWSVAKNTEAFF. The rearrangement uses TRBV30 and TRBJ1-1; D gene ambiguous. The CDR3 sequence is 13 residues long. V gave up 0 bases and J gave up 1 base, with 6 bases separating them. Germline V gene lookup returns CDR1 GTSNPN and CDR2 SVGIG (reference sequence).